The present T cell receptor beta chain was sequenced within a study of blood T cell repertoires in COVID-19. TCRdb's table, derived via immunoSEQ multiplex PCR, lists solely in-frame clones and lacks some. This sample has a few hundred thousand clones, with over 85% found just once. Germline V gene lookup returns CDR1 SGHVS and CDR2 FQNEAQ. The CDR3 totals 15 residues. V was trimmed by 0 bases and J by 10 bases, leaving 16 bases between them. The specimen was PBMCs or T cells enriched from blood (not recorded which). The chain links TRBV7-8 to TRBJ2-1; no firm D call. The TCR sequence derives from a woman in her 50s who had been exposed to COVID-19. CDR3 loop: CASSLAVLELVEQFF. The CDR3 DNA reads TGTGCCAGCAGCTTAGCAGTACTGGAGCTGGTCGAGCAGTTCTTC.